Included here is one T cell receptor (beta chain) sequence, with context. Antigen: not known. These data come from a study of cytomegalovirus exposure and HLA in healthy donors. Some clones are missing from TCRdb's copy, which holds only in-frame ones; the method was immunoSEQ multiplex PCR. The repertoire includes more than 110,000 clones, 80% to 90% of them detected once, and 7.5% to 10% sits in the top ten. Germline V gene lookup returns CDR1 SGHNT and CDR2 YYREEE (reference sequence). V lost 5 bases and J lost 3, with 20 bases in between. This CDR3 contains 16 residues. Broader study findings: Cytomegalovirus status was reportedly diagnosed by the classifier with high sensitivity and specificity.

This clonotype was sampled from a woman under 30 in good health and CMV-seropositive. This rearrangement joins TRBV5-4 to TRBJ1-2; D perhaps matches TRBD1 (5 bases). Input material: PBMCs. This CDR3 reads CASSFNLREDHYGYTF. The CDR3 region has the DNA TGTGCCAGCAGTTTTAACCTCAGGGAGGATCACTATGGCTACACCTTC.